This TCR beta chain was obtained from a study of cytomegalovirus exposure and HLA in healthy donors. The PCR had 60 Vbeta and 13 Jbeta primers. The protocol was immunoSEQ multiplex PCR, while the TCRdb copy is restricted to in-frame clones and leaves out a portion. Of 180,000 or so clones listed, 80% were seen once; the top ten hold under 1.5%. Concerning this clone: Its antigen remains unknown.

Per the germline V gene, CDR1 is SNHLY and CDR2 is FYNNEI. The CDR3 is made up of 17 amino acids. Trimming cost V 5 bases and J 0 bases; bases outside gene matches: 5. Study results and caveats: It was reported that TCR beta sequences correctly inferred the HLA-A and HLA-B alleles for most subjects. In a later analysis, compared with equally common non-associated chains, HLA-associated beta chains were more expanded.

Healthy bone marrow donors made up the cohort. The receptor's source is a girl aged 10-17 years in good health and CMV-seropositive. This chain joins TRBV2 and TRBJ2-5; 14 nucleotides line up with TRBD2. Sequences were obtained from PBMCs. The CDR3 spells CASSRTSGGLYQETQYF. The CDR3 DNA follows: TGTGCCAGCAGTCGGACTAGCGGGGGGCTGTACCAAGAGACCCAGTACTTC.